This paragraph reports one T cell receptor beta chain. Its antigen remains unknown. Clones were sequenced by immunoSEQ multiplex PCR, and TCRdb holds only the in-frame ones, with some missing. Among about 44,000 clones, less than 95% were seen once, and the ten largest hold just under 4%. The germline CDR1 and CDR2 sequences are LNHNV and YYDKDF (reference sequence). The ends were cut back, 2 bases at V and 7 bases at J, with 11 bases in the middle. The CDR3 length is 13 residues. Described time point: week 23, last vaccination. Doses comprised 300 ug of mutant IDH1 20-mer peptide each, plus topical imiquimod. Each tumor in the donors was a new WHO grade 3 or 4 astrocytoma, IDH1-mutant and ATRX-lost. The sample is drawn from a study of a mutant IDH1 vaccine in newly diagnosed glioma.

The V and J genes are TRBV15 and TRBJ1-1; D is ambiguous. The origin of this receptor is a man aged 50 to 60 with glioma. Sequences were derived from PBMCs, sampled from a glioma patient whose treatment included an IDH1 peptide vaccine. The CDR3 nucleotides are TGTGCCACCAGCAGAAGACTGGGATTTGAAGCTTTCTTT. It specifies CATSRRLGFEAFF.